The 22 T cell receptor beta chains listed next were all sequenced from one sample in a study of CD8+ T cells in alopecia areata. It was cDNA, reverse transcribed from extracted RNA, that served as the sequencing template. Sequenced by immunoSEQ multiplex PCR; TCRdb stores in-frame clones only, minus some. Of approximately 200,000 clones listed, 43% were seen once; the top ten hold roughly 2.6%. Treatment reported: oral pan-JAK inhibitor, 5-10 mg twice daily. The source material was CD4+ T cells sorted from blood, sampled around week 36, from a patient treated with tofacitinib. The source is a human donor with alopecia areata.

The gene calls are TRBV29-1 and TRBJ1-2; the match to TRBD1 covers 8 bases. The germline V gene has CDR1 SQVTM and CDR2 ANQGSEA. V lost 5 bases to trimming and J lost 2 bases; unmatched junction nucleotides: 4. CDR3 length: 13 amino acids. In DNA form, the CDR3 reads TGCAGCGTTAGACAGGGGAGAAACTATGGCTACACCTTC. Its translation: CSVRQGRNYGYTF.

This clone was picked up a small number of times. The chain is built from TRBV6-5 and TRBJ2-2; D not resolved. This CDR3 comprises 13 residues. V was trimmed by 6 bases and J by 7 bases, leaving 12 bases between them. The germline V gene has CDR1 MNHEY and CDR2 SVGAGI. The CDR3 protein is CASRARPSGELFF. The CDR3 DNA sequence: TGTGCCAGCAGGGCACGGCCCAGCGGGGAGCTGTTTTTT.

This chain joins TRBV4-1 and TRBJ2-3; no reliable D call. Deletions cut 1 base from V and 2 bases from J, with 7 bases between. The CDR3 sequence is 14 residues long. Per the germline V gene, CDR1 is MGHRA and CDR2 is YSYEKL. This CDR3 is CASSQGVNTDTQYF. The CDR3 DNA reads as TGCGCCAGCAGCCAAGGGGTCAACACAGATACGCAGTATTTT.

The gene calls are TRBV15 and TRBJ1-1; D gene unclear. The CDR3 loop spans 12 amino acids. The germline gives CDR1 LNHNV, CDR2 YYDKDF (reference sequence). The germline V and J ends were trimmed by 6 bases and 10 bases, with 15 bases remaining between them. CDR3 sequence (DNA): TGTGCCACCAGACCCTTATCAGGTATAGCTTTCTTT. It specifies CATRPLSGIAFF.

The chain carries TRBV6-5 and TRBJ1-2, with TRBD1 identical over 7 bases. Germline V CDR1 and CDR2: MNHEY, SVGAGI. The length of the CDR3 is 11 residues. Unmatched junction bases numbered 5, after V lost 8 bases and J lost 8 bases. CDR3 loop: CASGTARGYTF. CDR3 coding DNA: TGTGCCAGCGGGACAGCGCGAGGCTACACCTTC.

This clone was observed a handful of times. V gene TRBV29-1 combines with J gene TRBJ2-1; D is unclear. Germline V lookup: CDR1 SQVTM, CDR2 ANQGSEA. The CDR3 has 15 amino acids. V was clipped by 1 base and J by 0 bases, with 10 bases between them. DNA for the CDR3: TGCAGCGTTGAAGGGGTTGCAAGCTCCTACAATGAGCAGTTCTTC. Protein sequence: CSVEGVASSYNEQFF.

The V and J genes are TRBV29-1 and TRBJ2-5; D gene unclear. CDR1 SQVTM and CDR2 ANQGSEA come from the germline V gene. CDR3 size: 11 residues. Trimming stripped 8 bases from V and 7 bases from J, with 14 bases between. In DNA form, the CDR3 reads TGCAGCTATTACACCTCGCGGACCCAGTACTTC. This sequence encodes CSYYTSRTQYF.

The chain links TRBV5-4 to TRBJ2-7, with 8 bases that match TRBD1. The CDR3 totals 15 residues. The germline V gene encodes CDR1 SGHNT and CDR2 YYREEE (reference sequence). Unmatched junction bases numbered 7, after V lost 0 bases and J lost 5 bases. The DNA for the CDR3 is TGTGCCAGCAGCTTGGTAGCAGGGGGCGGCCACGAGCAGTACTTC. Translated, it gives CASSLVAGGGHEQYF.

This clone was found once. A junction end diverges from the germline sequence, so it may reflect a read error. The chain is built from TRBV7-7 and TRBJ2-1; D not resolved. The CDR3 length is 13 residues. The germline CDR1 and CDR2 sequences are SSHAT and FNYEAQ (reference sequence). The CDR3 loop is CASSFRALNEQFF. CDR3 nucleotide sequence: TGTGCTAGCAGCTTCCGGGCCCTAAATGAGCAGTTCTTC.

The CDR3 reads CASSLTGGEAYEQYF. CDR3 sequence (DNA): TGTGCCAGCAGCCTTACAGGGGGCGAAGCCTACGAGCAGTACTTC. The chain uses TRBV7-9 and TRBJ2-7; 9 bases are shared with TRBD1. This CDR3 is built from 15 residues. Germline CDR1 and CDR2: SEHNR and FQNEAQ (reference sequence). V shed 5 bases, J shed 2 bases, and the junction held 7 bases outside the gene matches.

V usage is TRBV4-3 and J usage is TRBJ1-1; D is perhaps TRBD1 (6 bases). The CDR3 totals 19 residues. Per the germline V gene, CDR1 is LGHNA and CDR2 is YSLEER. V shed 0 bases and J shed 1 base, with 21 bases lying between them. The CDR3 sequence is CASSQDLGGSGRTNTEAFF. In DNA form, the CDR3 reads TGCGCCAGCAGCCAAGATCTAGGGGGGTCCGGGAGAACGAACACTGAAGCTTTCTTT.

A few counts support this clone. The CDR3 sequence is CASSLAGSETQYF. The DNA of the CDR3 is TGTGCCAGCAGCTTAGCGGGGAGTGAGACCCAGTACTTC. This sequence joins TRBV7-8 and TRBJ2-5; tentatively, D is TRBD2 (5 bases). Germline V gene sequence: CDR1 SGHVS, CDR2 FQNEAQ. The ends were cut back, 0 bases at V and 5 bases at J, with 7 bases in the middle. This CDR3 region has 13 residues.

This clone was counted only a few times. DNA of the CDR3: TGCGCCAGCAGCCAACCAGTGGAGCGCCCGTTCTTC. It is translated as CASSQPVERPFF. The chain carries TRBV4-1 and TRBJ2-1; D is undetermined. The V gene's germline CDR1 is MGHRA and CDR2 YSYEKL. The length of the CDR3 is 12 residues. V was pared by 2 bases and J by 15 bases, with 14 bases between.

A few counts support this clone. J is TRBJ2-7 and V is TRBV4-1, with 14 bases matching TRBD2. Per the germline V gene, CDR1 is MGHRA and CDR2 is YSYEKL. With 3 bases clipped from V and 2 bases from J, the junction kept 15 bases outside the gene matches. This CDR3 has 20 amino acids. For the CDR3, the DNA is TGCGCCAGCAGCCACCCCCCGGGACTAGCGGGAGTTAAACCGCCCTACGAGCAGTACTTC. Translating it yields CASSHPPGLAGVKPPYEQYF.

There are a few counts of this clone. The V and J genes are TRBV5-1 and TRBJ2-6, with 7 bases aligning to TRBD2. This CDR3 spans 17 amino acids. Germline V CDR1 and CDR2: SGHRS, YFSETQ. The junction had 5 bases not matched to a gene; V was cut back by 2 bases and J by 0 bases. The CDR3 reads CASSFTSVVSGANVLTF. In DNA, the CDR3 is TGCGCCAGCAGCTTCACTAGCGTGGTCTCTGGGGCCAACGTCCTGACTTTC.

The CDR3 nucleotides are TGTGCCAGCTCACCACACAAAGGAGGGGAGACCCAGTACTTC. Amino acids: CASSPHKGGETQYF. V is TRBV18 and J is TRBJ2-5; TRBD2 is a possible D gene (6 bases). Germline V gives CDR1 KGHSH, CDR2 LQKENI. The CDR3 totals 14 residues. V gave up 1 base and J gave up 5 bases, with 11 bases separating them.

The chain carries TRBV30 and TRBJ2-2, with 8 bases aligning to TRBD1. CDR3 length: 15 amino acids. V gave up 4 bases and J gave up 4 bases; unmatched junction bases: 8. Germline V lookup: CDR1 GTSNPN, CDR2 SVGIG (reference sequence). CDR3 DNA: TGTGCCTGGACCCTGTACACAGGGGGCACCGGGGAGCTGTTTTTT. Translating gives CAWTLYTGGTGELFF.

This clone was observed a few times. This chain joins TRBV14 and TRBJ1-3; no clear D. Germline CDR1 is SGHDN and CDR2 is FVKESK. The V and J ends lost 1 base and 4 bases respectively, with 11 bases between them. The CDR3 length is 15 residues. CDR3 region: CASSQALGSGNTIYF. CDR3 DNA: TGTGCCAGCAGCCAAGCGCTGGGTTCCGGAAACACCATATATTTT.

Regarding this clone: Distinct nucleotide sequences in the sample also encode this CDR3. The chain joins TRBV28 to TRBJ2-5; D ambiguous. The CDR3 loop spans 11 amino acids. The V gene lost 2 bases and the J gene lost 5 bases, with 3 bases spanning the gap. Germline assignment: CDR1 MDHEN and CDR2 SYDVKM. As DNA, the CDR3 is TGTGCCAGCAGTTTACGTGAGACCCAGTACTTC. Protein sequence: CASSLRETQYF. Full variable domain (missing parts from reference TRBV28 and TRBJ2-5): DVKVTQSSRYLVKRTGEKVFLECVQDMDHENMFWYRQDPGLGLRLIYFSYDVKMKEKGDIPEGYSVSREKKERFSLILESASTNQTSMYLCASSLRETQYFGPGTRLLVL.

V is TRBV7-2 and J is TRBJ2-7; no definite D call. Looked up from germline, CDR1 is SGHTA and CDR2 is FQGNSA. With 5 bases removed from V and 0 bases from J, the gap between germline ends came to 5 bases. The CDR3 runs to 12 residues. DNA for the CDR3: TGTGCCAGCAGCGGCGTCTCCTACGAGCAGTACTTC. This translates into CASSGVSYEQYF.

J is TRBJ1-1 and V is TRBV6-5, with 9 bases matching TRBD1. The CDR3 covers 15 residues. J gave up 2 bases and V 1 base, and 2 bases lay outside the gene matches. Germline CDR1 reads MNHEY; CDR2 reads SVGAGI. This chain's CDR3 is CASSYLGQGNTEAFF. The DNA for the CDR3 is TGTGCCAGCAGTTACTTGGGACAGGGAAACACTGAAGCTTTCTTT.

This clone was detected a few times. The V call is TRBV29-1, the J call TRBJ1-2; TRBD1 might be the D (6 bases). This CDR3 spans 10 amino acids. Per the germline V gene, CDR1 is SQVTM and CDR2 is ANQGSEA. Trimming left V 7 bases short and J 8 bases short, with 11 bases between. The CDR3 here is CSARGDGYTF. The CDR3 nucleotides read TGCAGCGCCAGGGGAGACGGCTACACCTTC.